The text below deals with one TCR beta chain. Its antigen remains unknown. Lesional scalp tissue (obtained by punch biopsy) and peripheral blood were collected from alopecia areata patients. This record comes from a study of CD8+ T cells in alopecia areata. General observations from the study: TCRs were shared less clearly across patients than in mice, possibly for HLA-related reasons. Lesional scalp, notably in alopecia totalis/universalis, had clonality above that of normal scalp.

The sequencing template was cDNA reverse transcribed from extracted RNA. Measured with immunoSEQ multiplex PCR; TCRdb has only the in-frame clones, and not every one. The table shows approximately 54,000 clones, with over 95% occurring only once. CDR1 is SGHAT and CDR2 is FQDESV in the germline V gene (reference sequence). This CDR3 is built from 14 residues. Trimming removed 2 bases from V and 7 bases from J; junction bases left unmatched: 2. The starting material was CD8+ T cells sorted from blood, obtained at week 0. The chain links TRBV11-1 to TRBJ2-1; 10 nucleotides match TRBD2. This receptor was obtained from a human donor with alopecia areata. The CDR3 is CASSLPSGGNEQFF. DNA for the CDR3: TGTGCCAGCAGCTTACCTAGCGGGGGAAATGAGCAGTTCTTC.